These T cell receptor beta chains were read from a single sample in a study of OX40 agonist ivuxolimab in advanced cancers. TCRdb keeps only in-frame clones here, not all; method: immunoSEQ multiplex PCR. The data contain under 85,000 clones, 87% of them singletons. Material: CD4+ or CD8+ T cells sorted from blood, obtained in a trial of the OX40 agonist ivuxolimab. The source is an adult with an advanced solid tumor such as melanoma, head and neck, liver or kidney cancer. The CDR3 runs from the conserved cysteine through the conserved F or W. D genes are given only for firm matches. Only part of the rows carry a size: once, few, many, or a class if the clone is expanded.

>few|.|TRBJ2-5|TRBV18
TGTGCCAGCTCACCACCGGGGCAAGAGACCCAGTACTTC
CASSPPGQETQYF
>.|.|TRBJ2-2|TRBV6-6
TGTGCCAGCAGTCGATCAGGGGTAGTAGGCACCGGGGAGCTGTTTTTT
CASSRSGVVGTGELFF
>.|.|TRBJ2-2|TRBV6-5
TGTGCCAGCAGGGCTCAGGGGCGAACCGGAGAGCTGTTTTTT
CASRAQGRTGELFF
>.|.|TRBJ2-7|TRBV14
TGTGCCAGCAGCCAATTAGGGCAGAATGGGCACGAGCAGTACTTC
CASSQLGQNGHEQYF
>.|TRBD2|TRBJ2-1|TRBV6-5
TGTGCCAGCAGGCCCGGGACTAGCGGGAGCAATGAGCAGTTCTTC
CASRPGTSGSNEQFF
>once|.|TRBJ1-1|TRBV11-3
TGTGCCAGCAGCTCCAGCGATGGTACTGAAGCTTTCTTT
CASSSSDGTEAFF
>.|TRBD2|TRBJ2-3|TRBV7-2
TGTGCCAGCAGCGTATTAGTAACTAGCGGGAGGGCCGTAGATACGCAGTATTTT
CASSVLVTSGRAVDTQYF
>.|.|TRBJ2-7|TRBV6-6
TGTGCCAGCAAGGGGGGGCTGAGCGAGCAGTACTTC
CASKGGLSEQYF
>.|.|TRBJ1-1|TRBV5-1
TGCGCCAGCAGCCCGACCGGGGGGGCACGACAGGTTAGCACTGAAGCTTTCTTT
CASSPTGGARQVSTEAFF
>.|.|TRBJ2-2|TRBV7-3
TGTGCCAGCAGCGTGGACCCAAACACCGGGGAGCTGTTTTTT
CASSVDPNTGELFF
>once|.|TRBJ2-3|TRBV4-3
TGCGCCAGCAGCCAGGAGTTCCTAGATACGCAGTATTTT
CASSQEFLDTQYF
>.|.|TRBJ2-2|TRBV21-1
TGTGCCAGCAGCAAAGAGGAGGTGGGGGACACCGGGGAGCTGTTTTTT
CASSKEEVGDTGELFF
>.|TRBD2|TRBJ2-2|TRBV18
TGTGCCAGCTCGTCACATCACGGTTCTAGCGGGACCGGGGAGCTGTTTTTT
CASSSHHGSSGTGELFF
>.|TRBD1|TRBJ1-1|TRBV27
TGTGCCAGCAGTTTAGAGGGGGCGTCTGAAGCTTTCTTT
CASSLEGASEAFF
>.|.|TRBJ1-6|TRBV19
TGTGCCAGTAGTATTACGGGGTCACCCCTCCACTTT
CASSITGSPLHF
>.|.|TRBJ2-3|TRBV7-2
TGTGCCAGCAGCTTAGGGTGGGGGTTGGAGGGCACAGATACGCAGTATTTT
CASSLGWGLEGTDTQYF
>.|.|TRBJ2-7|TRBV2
TGTGCCAGCGTACAATTTTCCGAGCAGTACTTC
CASVQFSEQYF
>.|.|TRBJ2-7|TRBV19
TGTGCCAGTAGTTCTAGTGCTGGGTCCTACGAGCAGTACTTC
CASSSSAGSYEQYF
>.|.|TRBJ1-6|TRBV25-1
TGTGCCAGCAGTGCCTCCTTCCAGGGACGAGGCACGGATTCACCCCTCCACTTT
CASSASFQGRGTDSPLHF
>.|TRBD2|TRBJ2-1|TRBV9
TGTGCCAGCACTAGGACTAGCGCCTACAATGAGCAGTTCTTC
CASTRTSAYNEQFF
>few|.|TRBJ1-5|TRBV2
TGTGCCAGCAGGCCGGCGGGGACTAGCAATCAGCCCCAGCATTTT
CASRPAGTSNQPQHF
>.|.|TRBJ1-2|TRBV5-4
TGTGCCAGCAGCTTGGCGTCCGAAGGTATTAACTATGGCTACACCTTC
CASSLASEGINYGYTF
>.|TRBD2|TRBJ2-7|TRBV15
TGTGCCACCAGCAGAGCGGGGGAATCACTAGCGGGAGTCTTCTTACCGAACTACGAGCAGTACTTC
CATSRAGESLAGVFLPNYEQYF
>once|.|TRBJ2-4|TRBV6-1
TGTGCCAGCAGTGAAGGGGGCGGCAGAAACATTCAGTACTTC
CASSEGGGRNIQYF
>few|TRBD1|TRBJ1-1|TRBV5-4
TGTGCCAGCAGCCCGGGGCTGACAGGGCAGTTCCCTGAAGCTTTCTTT
CASSPGLTGQFPEAFF
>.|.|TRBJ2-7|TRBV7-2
TGTGCCAGCAGCTTAGTCGGCCCTCCTAGCTCCTACGAGCAGTACTTC
CASSLVGPPSSYEQYF
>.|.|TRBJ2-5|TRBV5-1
TGCGCCAGCAGCCTGTCCCCAGGGGGGTCAGAGACCCAGTACTTC
CASSLSPGGSETQYF
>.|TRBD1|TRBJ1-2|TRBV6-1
TGTGCCAGCAGTGAAAGCCGACAGGGTATTGGCTATGGCTACACCTTC
CASSESRQGIGYGYTF
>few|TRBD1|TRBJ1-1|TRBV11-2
TGTGCCAGCAGCCCACCGGGGACAGCCGGTGGAGCTTTCTTT
CASSPPGTAGGAFF
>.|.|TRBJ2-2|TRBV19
TGTGCCAGTAGTCCCAGGGTAAAGAACACCGGGGAGCTGTTTTTT
CASSPRVKNTGELFF
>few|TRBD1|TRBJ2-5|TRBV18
TGTGCCAGCTCATGGGTGGACAGGCCGTACCAAGAGACCCAGTACTTC
CASSWVDRPYQETQYF
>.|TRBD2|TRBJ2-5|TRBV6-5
TGTGCCAGCAGTCCCGGACTAGCGGGGGGGACCCAGTACTTC
CASSPGLAGGTQYF
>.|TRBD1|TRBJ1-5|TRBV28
TGTGCCAGCAGTTCGGGACAGTATAGCAATCAGCCCCAGCATTTT
CASSSGQYSNQPQHF
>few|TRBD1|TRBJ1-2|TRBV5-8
TGTGCCAGCAGCCTTAAGACAGGGCACTATGGCTACACCTTC
CASSLKTGHYGYTF
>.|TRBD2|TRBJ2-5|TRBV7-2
TGTGCCAGCAGCCAACGGACTAGCGGGAGAGAGACCCAGTACTTC
CASSQRTSGRETQYF
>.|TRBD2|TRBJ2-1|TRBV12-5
TGTGCTAGTGGCCTGGGACTAGCGGGGAACAATGAGCAGTTCTTC
CASGLGLAGNNEQFF
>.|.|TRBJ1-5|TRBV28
TGTGCCAGCAGTTTAACGTCCCTCTGGAGCAATCAGCCCCAGCATTTT
CASSLTSLWSNQPQHF
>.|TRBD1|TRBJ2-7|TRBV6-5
TGTGCCAGCAGTGCAGGGGGCGCAGGGGGGGAGCAGTACTTC
CASSAGGAGGEQYF
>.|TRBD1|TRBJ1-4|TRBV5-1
TGCGCCAGCAGCTCGGGACAGAGCTATAATGAAAAACTGTTTTTT
CASSSGQSYNEKLFF
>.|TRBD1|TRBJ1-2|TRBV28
TGTGCCAGCAGCCGAACAGGGGGTGTCTATGGCTACACCTTC
CASSRTGGVYGYTF
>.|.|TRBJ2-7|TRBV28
TGTGCCAGCAGTTTATACAACGTATACGAGCAGTACTTC
CASSLYNVYEQYF
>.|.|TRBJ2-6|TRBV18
TGTGCCAGCTCACCACCGAACCTCTCTGGGGCCAACGTCCTGACTTTC
CASSPPNLSGANVLTF
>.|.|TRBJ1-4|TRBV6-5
TGTGCCAGCGGAACGAACAGGGAAAAACTGTTTTTT
CASGTNREKLFF
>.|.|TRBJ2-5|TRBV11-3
TGTGCCAGCAGCCCATTCGGAAACGCCCCGGAGACCCAGTACTTC
CASSPFGNAPETQYF
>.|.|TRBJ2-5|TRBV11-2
TGTGCCAGCAGCCCCAGGGGGGGGGACCAAGAGACCCAGTACTTC
CASSPRGGDQETQYF
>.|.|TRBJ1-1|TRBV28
TGTGCCAGCAGTGGAGACAGCTTGAACACTGAAGCTTTCTTT
CASSGDSLNTEAFF
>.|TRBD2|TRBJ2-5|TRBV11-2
TGTGCCAGCAGCTTGGGACTAGCGGGAGCCGAGGAGACCCAGTACTTC
CASSLGLAGAEETQYF
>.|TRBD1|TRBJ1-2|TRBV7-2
TGTGCCAGCAGGCCTGACAGGGCCGTTGTTGGCTATGGCTACACCTTC
CASRPDRAVVGYGYTF
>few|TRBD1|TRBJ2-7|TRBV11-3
TGTGCCAGCAGCTTAGTGGGACAGGGGGCGTCCGAGCAGTACTTC
CASSLVGQGASEQYF